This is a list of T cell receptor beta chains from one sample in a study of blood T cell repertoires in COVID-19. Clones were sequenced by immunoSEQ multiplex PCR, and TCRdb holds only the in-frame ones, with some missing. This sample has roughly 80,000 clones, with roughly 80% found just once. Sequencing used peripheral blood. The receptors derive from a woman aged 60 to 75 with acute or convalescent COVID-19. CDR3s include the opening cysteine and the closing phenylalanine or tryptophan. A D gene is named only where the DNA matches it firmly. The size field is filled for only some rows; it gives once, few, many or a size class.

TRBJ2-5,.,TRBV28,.,CASNQGQETQYF,TGTGCCAGCAACCAGGGACAAGAGACCCAGTACTTC
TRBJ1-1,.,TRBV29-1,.,CSATRDMNTEAFF,TGCAGCGCAACCCGGGACATGAACACTGAAGCTTTCTTT
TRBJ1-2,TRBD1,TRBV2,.,CASSENTGGNYGYTF,TGTGCCAGCAGTGAAAATACAGGGGGCAACTATGGCTACACCTTC
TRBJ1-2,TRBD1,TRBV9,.,CASSTDRGGYTF,TGTGCCAGCAGCACGGACAGGGGTGGCTACACCTTC
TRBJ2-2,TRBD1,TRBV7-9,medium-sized,CASSLRRQGIGELFF,TGTGCCAGCAGCTTAAGGCGACAGGGAATCGGGGAGCTGTTTTTT
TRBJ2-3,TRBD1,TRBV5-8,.,CASSPRTGDFDSTDTQYF,TGTGCCAGCAGCCCGCGGACAGGAGATTTTGATAGCACAGATACGCAGTATTTT
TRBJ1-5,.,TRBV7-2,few,CASSFDRSSNQPQHF,TGTGCCAGCAGCTTTGACAGGTCTAGCAATCAGCCCCAGCATTTT
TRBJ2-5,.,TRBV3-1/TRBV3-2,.,CASSQNSVQETQYF,TGTGCCAGCAGCCAAAATAGCGTCCAAGAGACCCAGTACTTC
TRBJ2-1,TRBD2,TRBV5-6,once,CASSRLPGGSYNEQFF,TGTGCCAGCAGCCGGCTACCGGGGGGGTCCTACAATGAGCAGTTCTTC
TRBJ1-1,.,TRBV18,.,CASSPALTGPSNTEAFF,TGTGCCAGCTCACCAGCGCTAACCGGTCCTTCGAACACTGAAGCTTTCTTT
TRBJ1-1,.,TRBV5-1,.,CASSQGYTEAFF,TGCGCCAGTTCGCAGGGATACACTGAAGCTTTCTTT
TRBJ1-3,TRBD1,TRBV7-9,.,CASSWGQGEGNTIYF,TGTGCCAGCAGCTGGGGACAGGGGGAAGGAAACACCATATATTTT
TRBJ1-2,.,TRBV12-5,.,CASGLVLGLDPANYGYTF,TGTGCTAGTGGTTTGGTACTAGGCTTGGATCCGGCTAACTATGGCTACACCTTC
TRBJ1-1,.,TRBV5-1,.,CASSLAPEGEEAFF,TGCGCCAGCAGCTTGGCCCCGGAGGGTGAGGAAGCTTTCTTT